This T cell receptor (beta chain) was identified during a study of tumor and adjacent non-tumor tissue in lung cancer. Three rounds of nested PCR, following a modified ARM-PCR protocol, produced the TCRbeta library. TCRdb ran MiXCR on the multiplex PCR reads and lists one entry per CDR3 protein. Here the sample spans about 120,000 distinct CDR3 sequences, 66% being singletons. About this clonotype itself: Antigen: not known. The junction and the germline gene differ at one end; a read error may be behind it.

Broader study findings: Higher tumor TCR diversity was associated with shorter survival. Significantly higher TCR diversity was found in tumor than normal lung. Normal lung showed higher cumulative top 100 clone frequency than tumor.

The CDR3 sequence is 16 residues long. Germline assignment: CDR1 DFQATT and CDR2 SNEGSKA (reference sequence). The template was RNA from unsorted bulk tissue. The clonotype comes from a young man with non-small cell lung cancer. V and J are TRBV20-1 and TRBJ1-5, with D uncertain. The sample consisted of lung tumor tissue. This CDR3 is CSARNLLGYSNQPQLF. Written as DNA, the CDR3 is TGCAGTGCTAGAAATCTACTGGGATATAGCAATCAGCCCCAGCTTTTT.